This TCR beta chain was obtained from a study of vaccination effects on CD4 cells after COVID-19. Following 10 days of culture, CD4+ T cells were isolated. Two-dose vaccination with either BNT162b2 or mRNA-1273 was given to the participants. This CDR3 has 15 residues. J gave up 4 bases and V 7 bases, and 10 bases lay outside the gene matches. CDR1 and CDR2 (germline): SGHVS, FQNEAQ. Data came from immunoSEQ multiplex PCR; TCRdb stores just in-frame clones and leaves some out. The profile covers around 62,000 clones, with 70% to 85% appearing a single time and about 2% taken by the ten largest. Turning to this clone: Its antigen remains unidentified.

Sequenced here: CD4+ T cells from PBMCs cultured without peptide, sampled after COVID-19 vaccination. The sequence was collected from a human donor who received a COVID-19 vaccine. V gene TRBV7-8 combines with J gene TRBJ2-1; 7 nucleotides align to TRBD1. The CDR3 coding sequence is TGTGCCAGCATCCCGGGGACAGAGAATTACAATGAGCAGTTCTTC. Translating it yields CASIPGTENYNEQFF.